One sample yielded the 4 T cell receptor beta chains listed below, sequenced in a study of shared T cell receptors in the human thymus. Clones were read by immunoSEQ multiplex PCR, and TCRdb kept only the in-frame ones, dropping some. The sample contains around 730,000 clones, roughly 88% of which appear only once. These data are also associated with another study on human thymus T cells.

Sequenced sample: thymocytes. These receptors all stem from a girl less than two years old with a congenital heart defect.

This chain connects TRBV28 to TRBJ1-6; 7 bases line up with TRBD1. Trimming removed 4 bases from V and 9 bases from J; junction bases left unmatched: 12. The CDR3 covers 16 residues. Germline V gene sequence: CDR1 MDHEN, CDR2 SYDVKM. CDR3 DNA sequence: TGTGCCAGCAGTTATACAGGGGCCTGGGCTGGTTCACCCCTCCACTTT. Its translation: CASSYTGAWAGSPLHF.

V gene TRBV7-9 combines with J gene TRBJ1-5; TRBD1 matches 8 bases. Germline V gene data show CDR1 as SEHNR and CDR2 as FQNEAQ (reference sequence). V dropped 5 bases and J dropped 6; count of bases not matched to a gene: 15. There are 17 residues in the CDR3. The CDR3 loop reads CASSHASGQGASQPQHF. The CDR3 nucleotides read TGTGCCAGCAGCCACGCCTCGGGGCAGGGGGCGAGTCAGCCCCAGCATTTT.

The J gene is TRBJ1-4, the V gene TRBV5-1, with 9 nucleotides matching TRBD1. Germline V gene data show CDR1 as SGHRS and CDR2 as YFSETQ. The CDR3 covers 15 residues. V trimming: 0 bases; J trimming: 7 bases; junction bases outside the gene matches: 4. The CDR3 DNA is TGCGCCAGCAGCTTGGTTTCACAGGGGGCTGAAAAACTGTTTTTT. Translating it yields CASSLVSQGAEKLFF.

The rearrangement links TRBV4-3 to TRBJ2-7, with D uncertain. V was shortened by 2 bases and J by 4 bases, with 30 bases between the two germline ends. The CDR3 extends over 20 amino acids. Per the germline V gene, CDR1 is LGHNA and CDR2 is YSLEER. Here the CDR3 DNA reads TGCGCCAGCAGCCAAAGCTACGTCCACCGGGTTCCCAACAAACTTTACGAGCAGTACTTC. Translation gives CASSQSYVHRVPNKLYEQYF.